Shown below are 16 T cell receptor beta chains from a single sample sequenced in a study of blood T cell repertoires in COVID-19. Assay: immunoSEQ multiplex PCR; the TCRdb copy retains only in-frame clones and omits some. The table records fewer than 500,000 clones, roughly 90% of them present only once. Specimen: peripheral blood. Source of these receptors: a woman aged 25 to 39 with active or convalescent COVID-19.

This chain connects TRBV7-2 to TRBJ2-5; D call uncertain. The CDR3 sequence is 14 residues long. V lost 5 bases, J lost 0 bases, and 10 bases lay in between. Germline assignment: CDR1 SGHTA and CDR2 FQGNSA. CDR3 residues: CASSTHFDQETQYF. The CDR3 DNA is TGTGCCAGCAGCACCCACTTCGACCAAGAGACCCAGTACTTC.

This sequence joins TRBV19 and TRBJ1-1; TRBD1 matches at 8 bases. Germline V CDR1 and CDR2: LNHDA, SQIVND (reference sequence). Trimming at V came to 10 bases and at J to 2 bases, leaving 9 bases not matched to a gene. This CDR3 contains 14 residues. CDR3 bases: TGTGCCACGAGAGAGGGACAGGTAAACACTGAAGCTTTCTTT. Translation gives CATREGQVNTEAFF.

The CDR3 here is CASSSGATSNSPLHF. In DNA, the CDR3 is TGTGCCAGCAGTTCAGGGGCAACGTCTAATTCACCCCTCCACTTT. The chain links TRBV6-5 to TRBJ1-6, with D tentatively TRBD1 (6 bases). V lost 4 bases and J 6 bases, leaving 13 bases between the germline ends. Germline V gives CDR1 MNHEY, CDR2 SVGAGI. The CDR3 extends over 15 amino acids.

The CDR3 protein is CASSLGQHSNQPQHF. The DNA of the CDR3 is TGCGCCAGCAGCTTGGGACAGCATAGCAATCAGCCCCAGCATTTT. This chain connects TRBV5-1 to TRBJ1-5; weak D call: TRBD1 (5 bases). This CDR3 is built from 15 residues. V was trimmed by 0 bases and J by 0 bases, leaving 7 bases between them. Per the germline V gene, CDR1 is SGHRS and CDR2 is YFSETQ.

The rearrangement joins TRBV6-5 to TRBJ1-1, with D maybe TRBD1 (6 bases). Looked up from germline, CDR1 is MNHEY and CDR2 is SVGAGI. The CDR3 runs to 15 residues. V lost 5 bases and J 6 bases, leaving 19 bases between the germline ends. CDR3 sequence reads: CASSKPRGAPPEAFF. In nucleotides, the CDR3 is TGTGCCAGCAGTAAACCTCGGGGGGCCCCTCCTGAAGCTTTCTTT.

This sequence joins TRBV29-1 and TRBJ1-3; 8 positions agree with TRBD1. The CDR3 runs 13 residues. Germline V CDR1 and CDR2: SQVTM, ANQGSEA. J lost 4 bases, V lost 5 bases, and 4 bases had no gene match. CDR3: CSVWTGRGNTIYF. For the CDR3, the DNA is TGCAGCGTTTGGACAGGGAGGGGAAACACCATATATTTT.

J is TRBJ2-3 and V is TRBV3-1 (or the pseudogene TRBV3-2); a possible D gene is TRBD2 (5 bases). CDR1 and CDR2 (germline): LGHDT, YNNKEL (reference sequence). This CDR3 contains 14 residues. Trimming took 4 bases from V and 4 from J, leaving 12 bases between them. The CDR3 DNA reads TGTGCCAGCAGCCTAACTAGTGAGGCAGATACGCAGTATTTT. Protein sequence: CASSLTSEADTQYF.

The chain employs TRBV29-1 and TRBJ1-2; 7 nucleotides agree with TRBD1. Losses at the gene ends were 1 base for V and 2 bases for J; bases not matched to a gene: 13. This CDR3 contains 17 residues. Germline CDR1 SQVTM, CDR2 ANQGSEA. The CDR3 DNA sequence: TGCAGCGTTGAAGGTACAGGGGATCAGGGAAGCAACTATGGCTACACCTTC. Translation gives CSVEGTGDQGSNYGYTF.

V gene TRBV19 combines with J gene TRBJ2-7; TRBD2 agrees at 10 bases. The CDR3 is 15 amino acids. Germline trimming cut 3 bases from V and 0 bases from J; bases unmatched to any gene: 2. CDR1 LNHDA and CDR2 SQIVND come from the germline V gene (reference sequence). The CDR3 nucleotides are TGTGCCAGTAGTATTTCTAGCGGGAGCTCCTACGAGCAGTACTTC. Amino acid sequence: CASSISSGSSYEQYF.

V usage is TRBV9 and J usage is TRBJ2-3, with TRBD2 matching 8 bases. This CDR3 comprises 16 residues. V gave up 3 bases and J gave up 2 bases; unmatched junction bases: 8. Germline V gene data show CDR1 as SGDLS and CDR2 as YYNGEE. For the CDR3, the DNA is TGTGCCAGCAGCGCAGGGACTAGGCGAAACACAGATACGCAGTATTTT. This encodes CASSAGTRRNTDTQYF.

CDR3 in amino acids: CASSVGQTSVYNEQFF. CDR3 DNA: TGTGCCAGCAGCGTAGGTCAGACTAGCGTTTACAATGAGCAGTTCTTC. The J gene is TRBJ2-1, the V gene TRBV9; 8 nucleotides match TRBD2. Trimming at V came to 0 bases and at J to 4 bases, leaving 6 bases not matched to a gene. The CDR3 runs 16 residues. The germline V gene has CDR1 SGDLS and CDR2 YYNGEE. Complete variable domain (other parts from reference TRBV9 and TRBJ2-1): DSGVTQTPKHLITATGQRVTLRCSPRSGDLSVYWYQQSLDQGLQFLIQYYNGEERAKGNILERFSAQQFPDLHSELNLSSLELGDSALYFCASSVGQTSVYNEQFFGPGTRLTVL.

This clone was observed a single time. The chain joins TRBV2 to TRBJ2-7; tentatively, D is TRBD2 (5 bases). Germline V gene data show CDR1 as SNHLY and CDR2 as FYNNEI. The germline V and J ends were trimmed by 8 bases and 3 bases, with 14 bases remaining between them. The CDR3 sequence is 13 residues long. The CDR3 nucleotides read TGTGCCAGCCGGGATTATGAGGACTACGAGCAGTACTTC. This gives the protein CASRDYEDYEQYF.

This chain's CDR3 is CSVVTGQDYYEQYF. The CDR3 nucleotides are TGCAGCGTTGTAACAGGGCAAGACTACTACGAGCAGTACTTC. This chain links TRBV29-1 with TRBJ2-7, with D possibly being TRBD1 (6 bases). Trimming left V 4 bases short and J 3 bases short, with 16 bases between. Germline V gives CDR1 SQVTM, CDR2 ANQGSEA. CDR3 length: 14 amino acids.

V is TRBV5-1 and J is TRBJ2-1; 10 positions match TRBD1. The CDR3 length is 16 residues. Germline CDR1 and CDR2: SGHRS and YFSETQ. The V and J ends lost 2 bases and 7 bases, in that order; junction bases with no gene match: 9. CDR3 region: CASSFGTGEVSNEQFF. CDR3 in DNA: TGCGCCAGCAGCTTCGGGACAGGGGAGGTCAGTAATGAGCAGTTCTTC.

This chain links TRBV11-2 with TRBJ2-7, with 9 nucleotides matching TRBD2. CDR3 length: 17 amino acids. Germline values: CDR1 SGHAT, CDR2 FQNNGV. V was clipped by 6 bases and J by 6 bases; unmatched bases: 18. The CDR3 DNA is TGTGCCAGCAGTACCCCTTCGCGGGAGGGCCGAGTAGGCGAGCAGTACTTC. It specifies CASSTPSREGRVGEQYF.

The J gene is TRBJ1-1, the V gene TRBV2; tentative D call: TRBD1 (5 bases). Per germline, CDR1 SNHLY and CDR2 FYNNEI. V lost 10 bases, J lost 1 base, and 13 bases lay in between. The CDR3 extends over 13 amino acids. The CDR3 spells CATETDRNTEAFF. The CDR3 region has the DNA TGTGCCACCGAGACAGACCGGAACACTGAAGCTTTCTTT.